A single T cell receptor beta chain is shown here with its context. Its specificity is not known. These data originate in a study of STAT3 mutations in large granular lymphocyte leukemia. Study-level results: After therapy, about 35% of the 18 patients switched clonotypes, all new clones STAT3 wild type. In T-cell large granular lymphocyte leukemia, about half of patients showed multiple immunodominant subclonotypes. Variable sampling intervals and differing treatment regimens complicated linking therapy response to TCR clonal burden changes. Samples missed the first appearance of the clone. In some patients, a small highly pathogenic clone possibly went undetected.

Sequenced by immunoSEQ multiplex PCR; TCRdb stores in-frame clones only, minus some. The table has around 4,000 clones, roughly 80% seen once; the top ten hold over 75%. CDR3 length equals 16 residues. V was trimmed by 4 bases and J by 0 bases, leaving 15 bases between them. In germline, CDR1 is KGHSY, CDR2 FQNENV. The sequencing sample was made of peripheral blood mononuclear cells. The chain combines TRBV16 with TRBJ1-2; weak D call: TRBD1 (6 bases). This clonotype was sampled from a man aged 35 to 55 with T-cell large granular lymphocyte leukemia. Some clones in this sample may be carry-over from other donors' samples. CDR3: CASSPLIRGANYGYTF. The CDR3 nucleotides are TGTGCCAGCAGCCCCCTTATTAGGGGGGCTAACTATGGCTACACCTTC.